This T cell receptor beta chain is from a study of technical replicates of blood from a handful of donors. Per germline, CDR1 SGHDN and CDR2 FVKESK. The CDR3 runs to 16 residues. V lost 2 bases, J lost 0 bases, and 11 bases lay in between. Only in-frame clones appear in the TCRdb table, and some are missing; sequencing was by immunoSEQ multiplex PCR. The data show under 70,000 clones, about 91% seen once. The clonotype was recovered from a human donor in good health. Sequencing was done on a sample of T cells isolated from PBMCs. The rearrangement links TRBV14 to TRBJ2-1; perhaps TRBD2 as D (5 bases). The CDR3 region has the DNA TGTGCCAGCAGCCAAATACGCGGACTCTCCTACAATGAGCAGTTCTTC. This gives the protein CASSQIRGLSYNEQFF.